These 11 T cell receptor beta chains were sequenced from one sample in a study of T cell clonality in common variable immunodeficiency. Using immunoSEQ multiplex PCR, the repertoire was profiled, and TCRdb retains in-frame clones only, with some absent. The table lists approximately 30,000 clones, no singletons, with 3.8% in the top ten. Sequencing was done on a sample of peripheral blood mononuclear cells. All receptors come from a person between 18 and 70 years old in good health.

In its sample, this clone was seen many times. The read ends 3 residues before the CDR3 terminus; that terminus is restored from the germline J gene. The J gene is TRBJ2-4, the V gene TRBV20-1, with D maybe TRBD1 (6 bases). The germline CDR1 and CDR2 sequences are DFQATT and SNEGSKA (reference sequence). Trimming stripped 0 bases from V and 0 bases from J, with 12 bases between. The CDR3 spans 16 residues. This CDR3 is CSARDYRGSAKNIQYF. The covered CDR3 bases are TGCAGTGCTAGAGATTATAGGGGGTCAGCCAAAAACATT.

The sample holds many counts of this clone. The CDR3 end lies 3 residues beyond the end of the read and is filled in from the germline J gene. The chain couples TRBV5-8 to TRBJ1-1, with D uncertain. V was pared by 0 bases and J by 3 bases, with 3 bases between. This CDR3 comprises 12 residues. Germline CDR1 SGHTS, CDR2 YDEGEE. CDR3 protein: CASSLDYTEAFF. The CDR3 DNA, read in part, is TGTGCCAGCAGCTTGGACTACACTGAA.

There are many counts of this clone. The read ends 3 residues before the CDR3 terminus; that terminus is restored from the germline J gene. V and J are TRBV2 and TRBJ2-7; D unclear. The CDR3 runs 11 residues. Germline loops: CDR1 SNHLY, CDR2 FYNNEI. V gave up 6 bases and J gave up 3 bases, with 6 bases separating them. The DNA read from the CDR3 is TGTGCCAGCAGCGCGAACTACGAG. Residues: CASSANYE. In full, the CDR3 reads CASSANYEQYF.

There are many counts of this clone. With the read ending 3 residues before the CDR3 end, the germline J gene is used to fill in that end. The V and J genes are TRBV5-6 and TRBJ1-1; 11 nucleotides line up with TRBD1. Germline lookup yields CDR1 SGHDT and CDR2 YYEEEE. The CDR3 totals 11 residues. CDR3 residues: CASRGTGGAFF. CDR3 bases read: TGTGCCAGCAGAGGGACAGGGGGG.

At least ten counts were recorded for this clone. Read sequence stops 3 residues before the CDR3 end, and the germline J gene provides the missing end. The chain carries TRBV7-9 and TRBJ1-2; TRBD1 is a possible D gene (6 bases). V was trimmed by 4 bases and J by 4 bases, leaving 13 bases between them. This CDR3 region has 14 residues. Germline lookup yields CDR1 SEHNR and CDR2 FQNEAQ (reference sequence). CDR3 DNA (partial): TGTGCCAGCAGCTCTTACGACAGGTTCTATGGC. It codes for CASSSYDRFYG. The full CDR3 protein reads CASSSYDRFYGYTF.

This clone was seen a handful of times. The read is 3 residues too short to cover the CDR3 end, so that end is filled in from the germline J gene. This sequence joins TRBV7-9 and TRBJ1-2; D call uncertain. Germline V lookup: CDR1 SEHNR, CDR2 FQNEAQ (reference sequence). This CDR3 region has 12 residues. The CDR3 loop reads CASSLGGYDYTF. Incomplete CDR3 DNA: TGTGCCAGCAGCTTAGGCGGATACGAC.

The table lists this clone with a few counts. The CDR3 is CASSPGGLGGANVLFF. CDR3 DNA (partial): TGTGCCAGTAGTCCCGGAGGTTTGGGAGGGGCCAACGTG. The chain links TRBV19 to TRBJ2-2; 7 bases match TRBD2. The read terminates 3 residues ahead of where the CDR3 ends, so the germline J gene completes it. CDR3 length: 16 residues. Germline CDR1 is LNHDA and CDR2 is SQIVND (reference sequence). The whole variable domain, filled in from reference TRBV19 and TRBJ2-2, reads DGGITQSPKYLFRKEGQNVTLSCEQNLNHDAMYWYRQDPGQGLRLIYYSQIVNDFQKGDIAEGYSVSREKKESFPLTVTSAQKNPTAFYLCASSPGGLGGANVLFFGEGSRLTVL.

About this clone itself: With the read ending 3 residues before the CDR3 end, the germline J gene is used to fill in that end. V is TRBV20-1 and J is TRBJ2-1, with D possibly being TRBD2 (5 bases). The CDR3 runs 14 residues. Germline CDR1 reads DFQATT; CDR2 reads SNEGSKA (reference sequence). Trimming removed 3 bases at V and 8 bases at J, with 17 bases between. The covered CDR3 bases are TGCAGTGCTAGTCGAGGGCCGGAGTTCTATGAG. Translated: CSASRGPEFYE. The complete CDR3 reads CSASRGPEFYEQFF.

This clone came up a few times. Read sequence stops 3 residues before the CDR3 end, and the germline J gene provides the missing end. The rearrangement links TRBV7-9 to TRBJ1-2, with D unclear. The germline gives CDR1 SEHNR, CDR2 FQNEAQ (reference sequence). The CDR3 consists of 15 residues. The sequenced part of the CDR3 DNA is TGTGCCAGCAGCTTAAACCGTCTAGATTACAATGAC. As protein: CASSLNRLDYND. The CDR3 in full is CASSLNRLDYNDYTF. The full variable domain, rest sourced from reference TRBV7-9 and TRBJ1-2, is DTGVSQNPRHKITKRGQNVTFRCDPISEHNRLYWYRQTLGQGPEFLTYFQNEAQLEKSRLLSDRFSAERPKGSFSTLEIQRTEQGDSAMYLCASSLNRLDYNDYTFGSGTRLTVV.

This clone has ten or more counts. The read terminates 3 residues ahead of where the CDR3 ends, so the germline J gene completes it. This sequence joins TRBV6-2 or TRBV6-3 and TRBJ2-2; 7 nucleotides agree with TRBD1. The CDR3 spans 14 residues. Germline lookup yields CDR1 MNHEY and CDR2 SVGEGT. The DNA read from the CDR3 is TGTGCCAGCAGTCCCGGGACAGATAATTCACCG. Translation gives CASSPGTDNSP. The whole CDR3 sequence is CASSPGTDNSPLFF.

Many counts were recorded for this clone. The read stops 3 residues short of the end of the CDR3; the missing end is completed from the germline J gene. This chain joins TRBV2 and TRBJ2-3, with TRBD2 matching 11 bases. Germline V CDR1 and CDR2: SNHLY, FYNNEI. This CDR3 is built from 18 residues. The junction had 17 bases not matched to a gene; V was cut back by 6 bases and J by 6 bases. The part of the CDR3 DNA that was read is TGTGCCAGCAGCCCGGAGGGGACTAGCGGCCAAATCCGGGATACG. Protein: CASSPEGTSGQIRDT. The complete CDR3 protein is CASSPEGTSGQIRDTQYF.